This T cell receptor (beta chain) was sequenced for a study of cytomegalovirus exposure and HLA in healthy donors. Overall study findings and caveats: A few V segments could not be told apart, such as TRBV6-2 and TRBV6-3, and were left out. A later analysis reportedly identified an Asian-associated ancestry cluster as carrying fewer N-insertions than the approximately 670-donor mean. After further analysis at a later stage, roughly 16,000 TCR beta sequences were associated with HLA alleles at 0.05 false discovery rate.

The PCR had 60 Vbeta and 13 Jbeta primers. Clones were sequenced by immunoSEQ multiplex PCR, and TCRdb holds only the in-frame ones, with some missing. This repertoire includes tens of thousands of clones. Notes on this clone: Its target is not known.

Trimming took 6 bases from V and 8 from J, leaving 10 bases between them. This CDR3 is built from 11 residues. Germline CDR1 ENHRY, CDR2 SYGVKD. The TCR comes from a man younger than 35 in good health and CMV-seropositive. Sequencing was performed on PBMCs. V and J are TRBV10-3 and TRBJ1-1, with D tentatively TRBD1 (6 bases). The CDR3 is CAIRDRGEAFF. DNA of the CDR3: TGTGCCATCAGGGACAGAGGAGAAGCTTTCTTT.